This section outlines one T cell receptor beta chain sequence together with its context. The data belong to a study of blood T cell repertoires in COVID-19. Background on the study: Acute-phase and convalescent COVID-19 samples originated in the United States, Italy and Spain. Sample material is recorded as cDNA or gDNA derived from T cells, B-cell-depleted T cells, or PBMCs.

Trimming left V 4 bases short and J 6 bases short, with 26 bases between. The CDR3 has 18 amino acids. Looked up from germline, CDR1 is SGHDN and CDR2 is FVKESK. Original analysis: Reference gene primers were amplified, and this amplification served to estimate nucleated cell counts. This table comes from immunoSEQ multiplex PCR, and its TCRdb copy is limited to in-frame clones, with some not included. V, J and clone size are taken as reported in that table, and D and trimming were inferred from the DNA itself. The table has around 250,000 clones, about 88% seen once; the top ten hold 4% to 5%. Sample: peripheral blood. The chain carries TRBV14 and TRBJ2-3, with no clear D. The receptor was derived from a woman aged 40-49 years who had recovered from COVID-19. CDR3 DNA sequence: TGTGCCAGCAGCCCACCGGGTGGCAAATCCCCTAAGTGGGATACGCAGTATTTT. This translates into CASSPPGGKSPKWDTQYF.